The clone carrying this TCR beta chain came up a few times. Healthy individuals of Caucasian origin from Russia, aged about 6 to 95, served as donors. There were at least 5 micrograms of total RNA extracted from every sample. It was with a sample-barcoded 5' primer and a J-beta primer mix that a second PCR of roughly 6 to 11 cycles was run. Using its own MiXCR run on the 5' RACE reads, TCRdb lists one record per CDR3 protein. The sample records about 800,000 distinct CDR3 sequences, 20% to 25% being singletons. This record belongs to a study of blood T cells in healthy people across ages. Germline lookup yields CDR1 MDHEN and CDR2 SYDVKM. CDR3 length: 14 residues. V shed 7 bases and J shed 2 bases, with 15 bases lying between them. The sample was also reused in another study, on T cells of mothers and their children. That publication notes: There was no detection of any persistent microchimeric T cell clones.

Source material: blood. This chain links TRBV28 with TRBJ2-7; TRBD1 or TRBD2 may be the D gene (5 bases each). The sequence came from a boy younger than 18 in good health. The CDR3 here is CASKLAPGPYEQYF. CDR3 in DNA: TGTGCCAGCAAACTCGCACCGGGGCCCTACGAGCAGTACTTC.